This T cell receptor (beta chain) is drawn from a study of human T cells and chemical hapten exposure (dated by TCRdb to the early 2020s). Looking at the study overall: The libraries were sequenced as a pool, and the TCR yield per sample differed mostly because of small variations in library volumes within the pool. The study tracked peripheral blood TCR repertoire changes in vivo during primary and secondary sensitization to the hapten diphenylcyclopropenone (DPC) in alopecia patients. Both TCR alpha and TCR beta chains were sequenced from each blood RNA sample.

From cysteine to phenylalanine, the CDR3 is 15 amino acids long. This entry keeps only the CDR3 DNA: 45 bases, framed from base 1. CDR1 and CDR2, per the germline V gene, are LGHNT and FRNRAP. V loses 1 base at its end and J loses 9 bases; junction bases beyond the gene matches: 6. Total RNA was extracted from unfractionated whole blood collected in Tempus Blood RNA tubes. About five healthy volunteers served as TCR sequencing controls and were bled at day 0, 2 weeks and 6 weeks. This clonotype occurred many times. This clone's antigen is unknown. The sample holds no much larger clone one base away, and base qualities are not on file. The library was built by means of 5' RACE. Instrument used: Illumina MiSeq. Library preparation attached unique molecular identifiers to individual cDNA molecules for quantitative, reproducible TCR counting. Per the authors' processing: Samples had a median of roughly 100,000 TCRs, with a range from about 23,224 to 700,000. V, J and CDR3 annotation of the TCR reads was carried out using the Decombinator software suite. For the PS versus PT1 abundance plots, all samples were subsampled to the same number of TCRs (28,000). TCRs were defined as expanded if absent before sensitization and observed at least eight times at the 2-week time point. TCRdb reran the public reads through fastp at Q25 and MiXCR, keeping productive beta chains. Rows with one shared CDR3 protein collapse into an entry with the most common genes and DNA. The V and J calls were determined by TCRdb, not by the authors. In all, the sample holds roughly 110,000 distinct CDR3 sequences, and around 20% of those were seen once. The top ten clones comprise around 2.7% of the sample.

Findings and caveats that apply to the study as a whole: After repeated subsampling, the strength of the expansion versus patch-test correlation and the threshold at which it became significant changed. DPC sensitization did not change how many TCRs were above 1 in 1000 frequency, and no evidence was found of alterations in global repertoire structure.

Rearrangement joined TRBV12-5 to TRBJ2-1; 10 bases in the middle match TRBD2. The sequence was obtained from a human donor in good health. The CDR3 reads CASGLEVAGGGEQFF. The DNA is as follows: TGTGCTAGTGGTTTGGAGGTAGCGGGAGGTGGTGAGCAGTTCTTC.